Sequencing of this T cell receptor (beta chain) was carried out in a study of cytomegalovirus exposure and HLA in healthy donors. Whole-study context: The Caucasian-associated ancestry cluster held under 90% of 398 genotyped donors.

Every donor was a healthy person donating bone marrow. The PCR ran on 60 Vbeta and 13 Jbeta primers. Using immunoSEQ multiplex PCR, the repertoire was profiled, and TCRdb retains in-frame clones only, with some absent. The sample holds some 250,000 clones, roughly 80% seen once. This clone turned up a few times. Its antigen is not identified. Study-level points and caveats: Later findings reportedly placed an Asian-associated ancestry cluster below the roughly 730-donor mean for N-insertions.

The CDR3 totals 14 residues. Germline CDR1 SGHRS, CDR2 YFSETQ. The V end lost 1 base, the J end lost 0 bases, and 7 bases lay between the germline ends. Material for sequencing was PBMCs. The TCR sequence derives from a woman in her thirties or forties in good health and CMV-seropositive. The V gene is TRBV5-1, the J gene TRBJ1-1; D remains ambiguous. Here the CDR3 DNA reads TGCGCCAGCAGCTTGTATTCGTTGAACACTGAAGCTTTCTTT. Protein product: CASSLYSLNTEAFF.